A single sample is the source of the 3 T cell receptor beta chains below, sequenced in a study of shared clonotypes between healthy human individuals. Method: immunoSEQ multiplex PCR; TCRdb's copy keeps in-frame clones and lacks some. The profile shows some 1.1 million clones, 60% to 85% of them singletons. Source material: memory CD4+ T cells from PBMCs. Subset in this sample: CD45RA-negative fraction. Receptors were obtained from a man aged 18 to 35 in good health. Some clones in this sample may be carry-over from other donors' samples.

In its sample, this clone was seen many times. J is TRBJ2-3 and V is TRBV19; possibly TRBD2 for D (6 bases). The CDR3 covers 16 residues. V dropped 5 bases and J dropped 0 bases, with 15 bases sitting between them. Per germline, CDR1 LNHDA and CDR2 SQIVND (reference sequence). The CDR3 DNA is TGTGCCAGTAGTCTGGGCGGGGCTACTAGCACAGATACGCAGTATTTT. Protein product: CASSLGGATSTDTQYF. Variable domain in full (rest from reference TRBV19 and TRBJ2-3): DGGITQSPKYLFRKEGQNVTLSCEQNLNHDAMYWYRQDPGQGLRLIYYSQIVNDFQKGDIAEGYSVSREKKESFPLTVTSAQKNPTAFYLCASSLGGATSTDTQYFGPGTRLTVL.

The chain combines TRBV28 with TRBJ2-7, with D unclear. Between the trimmed V and J ends, which lost 5 bases and 6 bases, there was a span of 14 bases. Germline V gene lookup returns CDR1 MDHEN and CDR2 SYDVKM. The CDR3 spans 13 residues. CDR3 sequence: CASSPTAVLEQYF. In nucleotides, the CDR3 is TGTGCCAGCAGTCCCACCGCGGTCCTCGAGCAGTACTTC.

Regarding this clone: This sequence may be a read error, since a much larger clone differs from it by one base. Other DNA sequences from this sample encode an identical CDR3 as well. The chain links TRBV28 to TRBJ2-7; D gene unclear. With 5 bases removed from V and 0 bases from J, the gap between germline ends came to 2 bases. The CDR3 totals 11 residues. The V gene's germline CDR1 is MDHEN and CDR2 SYDVKM. CDR3 coding DNA: TGTGCCAGCAGTAACTCCTACGAGCAGTACTTC. This codes for CASSNSYEQYF.